A single sample gave rise to the 24 T cell receptor beta chains below, sequenced in a study of T cell responses to AZD1222 COVID-19 vaccine. Libraries were prepared by immunoSEQ multiplex PCR; TCRdb keeps only in-frame clonotypes and omits some of them. The top ten hold 1.6% of the sample, which has some 180,000 clones, roughly 92% seen once. Here the sequenced sample was peripheral blood, taken on day 0 of AZD1222 vaccination. These receptors all stem from an adult in good health.

The chain links TRBV5-1 to TRBJ2-2, with 7 bases matching TRBD2. Germline lookup yields CDR1 SGHRS and CDR2 YFSETQ. This CDR3 region has 13 residues. The junction had 1 base not matched to a gene; V was cut back by 1 base and J by 7 bases. CDR3 bases: TGCGCCAGCAGCTTGCGGGGGGACGGGGAGCTGTTTTTT. Translating it yields CASSLRGDGELFF.

The V gene is TRBV2, the J gene TRBJ1-4, with D possibly TRBD1 on 5 matching bases. V gave up 6 bases and J gave up 6 bases, with 14 bases separating them. This CDR3 contains 14 residues. The germline V gene encodes CDR1 SNHLY and CDR2 FYNNEI. Here the CDR3 reads CASRSGQPYEKLFF. In DNA form, the CDR3 reads TGTGCCAGCAGGTCAGGGCAGCCATATGAAAAACTGTTTTTT.

The rearrangement uses TRBV7-9 and TRBJ1-4, with 7 bases lining up with TRBD1. Germline CDR1 SEHNR, CDR2 FQNEAQ (reference sequence). With 4 bases clipped from V and 7 bases from J, the junction kept 6 bases outside the gene matches. This CDR3 is built from 14 residues. The CDR3 region has the DNA TGTGCCAGCAGCTCAGGGGGTAGAAGTGAAAAACTGTTTTTT. It yields the protein CASSSGGRSEKLFF.

The chain has TRBV27 and TRBJ2-1; 7 nucleotides line up with TRBD1. This CDR3 spans 16 amino acids. Germline V gives CDR1 MNHEY, CDR2 SMNVEV (reference sequence). V shed 5 bases, J shed 5 bases, and the junction held 12 bases outside the gene matches. CDR3 in amino acids: CASSNRDSMGDNEQFF. The CDR3 DNA sequence: TGTGCCAGCAGTAACCGGGACAGTATGGGAGACAATGAGCAGTTCTTC.

This sequence joins TRBV11-2 and TRBJ2-5; D remains ambiguous. Looked up from germline, CDR1 is SGHAT and CDR2 is FQNNGV. CDR3 length: 11 residues. V lost 8 bases, J lost 1 base, and 5 bases lay in between. CDR3: CASGAQETQYF. The CDR3 DNA sequence: TGTGCCAGCGGAGCCCAAGAGACCCAGTACTTC.

The rearrangement uses TRBV2 and TRBJ2-6; weak D call: TRBD1 (6 bases). Germline V CDR1 and CDR2: SNHLY, FYNNEI. The CDR3 is 15 residues long. The V end lost 5 bases, the J end lost 2 bases, and 10 bases lay between the germline ends. The CDR3 nucleotides read TGTGCCAGCAGTTTACAGGGCGCTGGGGCCAACGTCCTGACTTTC. This encodes CASSLQGAGANVLTF.

This rearrangement joins TRBV7-2 to TRBJ1-5; possible D gene TRBD1, 6 bases. Germline CDR1 is SGHTA and CDR2 is FQGNSA. V dropped 5 bases and J dropped 10 bases, with 12 bases sitting between them. This CDR3 has 12 amino acids. This chain's CDR3 is CASSLQGRPQHF. CDR3 DNA: TGTGCCAGCAGCCTACAGGGCCGTCCCCAGCATTTT.

The CDR3 DNA reads as TGTGCCAGCAGTCCACCGGTCGGAGACTCTGGGGCCAACGTCCTGACTTTC. Protein sequence: CASSPPVGDSGANVLTF. This chain uses TRBV25-1 with TRBJ2-6; no firm D call. V lost 5 bases and J 0 bases, leaving 14 bases between the germline ends. Germline V gives CDR1 MGHDK, CDR2 SYGVNS. The CDR3 has 17 residues.

The chain couples TRBV2 to TRBJ1-5; 8 bases line up with TRBD1. Germline assignment: CDR1 SNHLY and CDR2 FYNNEI. The CDR3 totals 15 residues. J lost 6 bases, V lost 3 bases, and 7 bases had no gene match. The CDR3 sequence is CASSEGQVRGQPQHF. Written as DNA, the CDR3 is TGTGCCAGCAGTGAGGGACAGGTGCGGGGTCAGCCCCAGCATTTT.

A remark on this clone: The sample has other DNA sequences that encode this CDR3 too. The V gene is TRBV5-4, the J gene TRBJ2-1; TRBD2 matches 8 bases. The CDR3 covers 14 residues. V trimming: 3 bases; J trimming: 9 bases; junction bases outside the gene matches: 8. Germline V gives CDR1 SGHNT, CDR2 YYREEE (reference sequence). The CDR3 nucleotides read TGTGCCAGCAGCTCCGGGACTAGAATTGGTGAGCAGTTCTTC. Translating gives CASSSGTRIGEQFF.

This clone showed up just a few times. V is TRBV19 and J is TRBJ2-7; the match to TRBD2 covers 13 bases. Germline-derived CDR1 and CDR2 are LNHDA and SQIVND (reference sequence). Trimming took 4 bases from V and 4 from J; bases not matched to a gene: 4. The CDR3 has 15 amino acids. The CDR3 DNA reads TGTGCCAGTAGTACTGGGACTAGCGGGATATACGAGCAGTACTTC. It translates to CASSTGTSGIYEQYF.

The gene calls are TRBV9 and TRBJ1-6; D is ambiguous. Trimming removed 3 bases from V and 9 bases from J, with 13 bases in between. The V gene's germline CDR1 is SGDLS and CDR2 YYNGEE. The CDR3 runs 14 residues. The CDR3 protein is CASSAGPRISPLHF. CDR3 coding DNA: TGTGCCAGCAGCGCCGGGCCAAGAATTTCACCCCTCCACTTT.

The chain has TRBV9 and TRBJ1-4; TRBD1 matches 8 bases. V dropped 1 base and J dropped 6; count of bases not matched to a gene: 5. Germline values: CDR1 SGDLS, CDR2 YYNGEE. The CDR3 extends over 15 amino acids. Here the CDR3 reads CASSVTGQGYEKLFF. CDR3 DNA: TGTGCCAGCAGCGTAACCGGACAGGGTTATGAAAAACTGTTTTTT.

This clone was seen only once. The CDR3 nucleotides read TGTGCCAGCAGCGTAGCCCTAGCGGGGGGATATACGCAGTATTTT. Its translation is CASSVALAGGYTQYF. The chain is built from TRBV9 and TRBJ2-3, with 11 bases identical to TRBD2. Germline CDR1 SGDLS, CDR2 YYNGEE. The V segment lost 0 bases and the J segment 7 bases; nucleotides outside the gene matches: 4. The CDR3 sequence is 15 residues long.

V gene TRBV5-8 combines with J gene TRBJ2-7; no definite D call. Between the trimmed V and J ends, which lost 0 bases and 3 bases, there was a span of 7 bases. The CDR3 has 13 residues. The germline V gene has CDR1 SGHTS and CDR2 YDEGEE. CDR3: CASSLGGVYEQYF. The CDR3, as DNA: TGTGCCAGCAGCTTGGGTGGGGTCTACGAGCAGTACTTC.

V usage is TRBV12-5 and J usage is TRBJ1-1; D gene ambiguous. This CDR3 region has 11 residues. V lost 7 bases and J lost 7, with 10 bases in between. Per germline, CDR1 LGHNT and CDR2 FRNRAP. The CDR3 region has the DNA TGTGCTAGTGAGCGTTCAGGTGAAGCTTTCTTT. It specifies CASERSGEAFF.

This clone was found a few times. The genes are TRBV5-1 and TRBJ2-7; 8 bases are shared with TRBD1. Germline lookup yields CDR1 SGHRS and CDR2 YFSETQ. Germline trimming cut 5 bases from V and 7 bases from J; bases unmatched to any gene: 5. The CDR3 consists of 12 residues. DNA of the CDR3: TGCGCCAGCAGTTACGGACAGGGAGAGCAGTACTTC. Translating gives CASSYGQGEQYF.

This clone was recorded once. The chain joins TRBV9 to TRBJ1-6; unclear D gene. The CDR3 is 17 residues long. Germline CDR1 and CDR2: SGDLS and YYNGEE. Trimming left V 3 bases short and J 6 bases short, with 19 bases between. The CDR3 reads CASSAEPQRALNSPLHF. The CDR3 region has the DNA TGTGCCAGCAGCGCCGAACCTCAGCGGGCTCTTAATTCACCCCTCCACTTT.

The rearrangement uses TRBV19 and TRBJ1-5; D is unresolved. Germline values: CDR1 LNHDA, CDR2 SQIVND (reference sequence). CDR3 length: 15 residues. Between the trimmed V and J ends, which lost 7 bases and 0 bases, there was a span of 13 bases. The CDR3 nucleotides are TGTGCCAGTACCGACCCAGCATATAGCAATCAGCCCCAGCATTTT. The encoded protein is CASTDPAYSNQPQHF.

The sample holds one count of this clone. The chain uses TRBV19 and TRBJ2-3; the match to TRBD2 covers 10 bases. With V trimmed by 2 bases and J by 2 bases, 7 bases remained unmatched. CDR3 length equals 17 residues. Looked up from germline, CDR1 is LNHDA and CDR2 is SQIVND (reference sequence). CDR3 protein: CASSIRRAGGSTDTQYF. CDR3 coding DNA: TGTGCCAGTAGTATACGGCGAGCGGGAGGGTCCACAGATACGCAGTATTTT.

The V gene is TRBV12-3 or TRBV12-4, the J gene TRBJ2-1; D remains ambiguous. CDR3 length: 13 amino acids. The V and J ends lost 3 bases and 9 bases respectively, with 12 bases between them. CDR3 in DNA: TGTGCCAGCAGTTTTTCGGCCGGCACTGAGCAGTTCTTC. It encodes CASSFSAGTEQFF.

The J gene is TRBJ1-1, the V gene TRBV6-6; no clear D gene. This CDR3 is built from 13 residues. CDR1 and CDR2 (germline): MNHNY, SVGAGI (reference sequence). The V and J ends lost 2 bases and 5 bases respectively, with 9 bases between them. Here the CDR3 reads CASSYLGRTEAFF. The CDR3 nucleotides read TGTGCCAGCAGTTACCTCGGCCGGACTGAAGCTTTCTTT.

The chain uses TRBV19 and TRBJ1-2, with D perhaps TRBD1 (6 bases). The length of the CDR3 is 13 residues. Trimming cost V 6 bases and J 4 bases, with 12 bases left between them. Germline V gene lookup returns CDR1 LNHDA and CDR2 SQIVND (reference sequence). This chain's CDR3 is CASSLVGGYGYTF. DNA for the CDR3: TGTGCCAGTAGCTTAGTAGGGGGCTATGGCTACACCTTC.

The V call is TRBV21-1, the J call TRBJ1-1. TRBV21-1 is a pseudogene. This CDR3 is 16 amino acids long. Here the CDR3 reads CAREGVPEQINTEAFF. DNA for the CDR3: TGTGCCCGGGAAGGGGTTCCTGAACAGATTAACACTGAAGCTTTCTTT.